This T cell receptor beta chain is drawn from a study of T cell repertoires in cytomegalovirus infection. As for the study in general: Both CMV infection and a matching HLA type were indicated by public TCR beta signatures.

General study points: CMV-specific TCR beta clonotypes restricted by HLA-C dominated the ex vivo response. People with CMV and the relevant HLA were identified by cumulative public TCR beta family frequency.

As for this clonotype: Antigen unknown.

TCRdb passed the reads through MiXCR, listing each CDR3 protein once. The repertoire holds tens of thousands of distinct CDR3 sequences, with around 30% as singletons. From germline, CDR1 is LNHDA and CDR2 SQIVND (reference sequence). Trimming shortened V by 3 bases and J by 6 bases, and 9 bases separated the two germline ends. This CDR3 comprises 13 residues. The TCR comes from a human donor in good health (CMV status not recorded). Some clones in this sample may be carry-over from other donors' samples. Material: PBMCs, sequenced either directly or after in vitro stimulation (not recorded which). This chain uses TRBV19 with TRBJ2-1, with D uncertain. The CDR3 DNA reads as TGTGCCAGTAGTATCTTAATAGGCAATGAGCAGTTCTTC. Amino acid sequence: CASSILIGNEQFF.